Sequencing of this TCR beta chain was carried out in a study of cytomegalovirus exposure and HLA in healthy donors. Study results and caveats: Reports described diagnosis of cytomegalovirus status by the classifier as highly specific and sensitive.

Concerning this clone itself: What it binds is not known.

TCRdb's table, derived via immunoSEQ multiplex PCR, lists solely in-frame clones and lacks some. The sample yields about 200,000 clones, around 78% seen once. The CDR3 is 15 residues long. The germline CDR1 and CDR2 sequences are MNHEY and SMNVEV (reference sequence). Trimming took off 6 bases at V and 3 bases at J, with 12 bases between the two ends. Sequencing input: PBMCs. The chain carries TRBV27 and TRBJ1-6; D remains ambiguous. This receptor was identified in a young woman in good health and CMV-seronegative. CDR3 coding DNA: TGTGCCAGCAGCCCAAACGAGTTCTATAATTCACCCCTCCACTTT. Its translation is CASSPNEFYNSPLHF.